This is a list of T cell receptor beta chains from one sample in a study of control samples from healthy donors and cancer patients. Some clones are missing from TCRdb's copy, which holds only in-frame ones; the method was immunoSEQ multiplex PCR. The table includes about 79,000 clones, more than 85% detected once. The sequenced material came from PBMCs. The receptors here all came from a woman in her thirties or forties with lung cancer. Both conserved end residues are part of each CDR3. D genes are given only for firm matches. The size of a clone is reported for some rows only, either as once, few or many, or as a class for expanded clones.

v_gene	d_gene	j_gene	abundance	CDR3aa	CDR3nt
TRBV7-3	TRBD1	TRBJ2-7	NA	CASSSTGGFYEQYF	TGTGCCAGCAGCTCGACAGGGGGCTTTTACGAGCAGTACTTC
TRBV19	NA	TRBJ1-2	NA	CASSIGGTTRSYGYTF	TGTGCCAGTAGTATAGGAGGGACTACAAGGAGCTATGGCTACACCTTC
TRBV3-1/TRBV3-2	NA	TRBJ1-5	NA	CASSSHGGRQPQHF	TGTGCCAGCAGCTCCCACGGCGGGCGCCAGCCCCAGCATTTT
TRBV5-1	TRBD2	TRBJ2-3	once	CASSTLLAGGTDTQYF	TGCGCCAGCAGCACTCTGTTAGCGGGGGGCACAGATACGCAGTATTTT
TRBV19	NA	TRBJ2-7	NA	CASSLGVRTYEQYF	TGTGCCAGTAGTCTTGGAGTCAGAACCTACGAGCAGTACTTC
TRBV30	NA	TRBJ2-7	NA	CAWTQVRIPREQYF	TGTGCCTGGACCCAAGTACGAATTCCGCGCGAGCAGTACTTC
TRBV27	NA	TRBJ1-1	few	CASSLTGRSTEAFF	TGTGCCAGCAGTTTAACTGGGAGGTCGACTGAAGCTTTCTTT
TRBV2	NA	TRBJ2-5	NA	CASTTGQETQYF	TGTGCCAGCACTACAGGGCAAGAGACCCAGTACTTC
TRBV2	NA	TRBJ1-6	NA	CASSELGLPNSPLHF	TGTGCCAGCAGTGAGCTGGGTCTCCCTAATTCACCCCTCCACTTT
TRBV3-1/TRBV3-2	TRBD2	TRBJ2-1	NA	CASSQRLAGYNEQFF	TGTGCCAGCAGCCAGCGACTAGCGGGTTACAATGAGCAGTTCTTC
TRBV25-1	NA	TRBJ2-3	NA	CASSEFSLTDTQYF	TGTGCCAGCAGTGAATTCTCCCTCACAGATACGCAGTATTTT
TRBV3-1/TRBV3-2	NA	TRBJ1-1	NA	CASSEAGPIRTEAFF	TGTGCCAGCAGCGAAGCAGGTCCAATTCGCACTGAAGCTTTCTTT
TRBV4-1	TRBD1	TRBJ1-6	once	CASSQSGGQTNSPLHF	TGCGCCAGCAGCCAGTCAGGGGGACAGACAAATTCACCCCTCCACTTT
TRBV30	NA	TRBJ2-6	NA	CAWTPGWGSGANVLTF	TGTGCCTGGACTCCAGGGTGGGGCTCTGGGGCCAACGTCCTGACTTTC
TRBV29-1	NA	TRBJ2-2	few	CSVEYGGANTGELFF	TGCAGCGTTGAATACGGGGGCGCGAACACCGGGGAGCTGTTTTTT
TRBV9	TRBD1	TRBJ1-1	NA	CASSDSHLTGANTEAFF	TGTGCCAGCAGCGACAGTCATTTAACAGGGGCGAACACTGAAGCTTTCTTT
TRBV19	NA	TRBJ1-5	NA	CATAPRSNQPQHF	TGTGCCACCGCCCCCAGGAGTAACCAGCCCCAGCATTTT
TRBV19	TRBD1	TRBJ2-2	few	CASSIPEPRTGTGELFF	TGTGCCAGTAGTATACCCGAACCGCGGACAGGGACCGGGGAGCTGTTTTTT
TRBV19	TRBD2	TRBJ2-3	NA	CASSTITSGWQYF	TGTGCCAGTAGTACTATAACTAGCGGGTGGCAGTATTTT
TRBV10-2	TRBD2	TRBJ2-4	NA	CASSEGDSGGTLAKNIQYF	TGCGCCAGCAGTGAGGGGGATAGCGGGGGCACCCTAGCCAAAAACATTCAGTACTTC
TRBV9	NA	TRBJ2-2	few	CASSVVQGGTGELFF	TGTGCCAGCAGCGTAGTACAGGGCGGCACCGGGGAGCTGTTTTTT
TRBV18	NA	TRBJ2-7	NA	CASSLGQTYEQYF	TGTGCCAGCTCACTCGGACAGACCTACGAGCAGTACTTC
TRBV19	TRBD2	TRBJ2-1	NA	CASSMIAGGLNEQFF	TGTGCCAGTAGTATGATAGCGGGGGGGCTGAATGAGCAGTTCTTC
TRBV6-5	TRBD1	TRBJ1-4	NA	CASRRPTQGDEKLFF	TGTGCCAGCAGGAGACCGACACAGGGGGATGAAAAACTGTTTTTT
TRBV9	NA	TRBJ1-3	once	CASSVDRGVAGNTIYF	TGTGCCAGCAGCGTAGATAGAGGGGTCGCTGGAAACACCATATATTTT
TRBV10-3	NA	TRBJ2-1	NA	CAISEAGYNEQFF	TGTGCCATCAGTGAGGCAGGATACAATGAGCAGTTCTTC
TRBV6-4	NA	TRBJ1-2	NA	CASSVTTGYGYTF	TGTGCCAGCAGTGTCACGACCGGCTATGGCTACACCTTC
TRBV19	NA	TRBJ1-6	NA	CASSIFSSYNSPLHF	TGTGCCAGTAGTATATTCAGCTCCTATAATTCACCCCTCCACTTT
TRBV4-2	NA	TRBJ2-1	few	CASSSNRDNEQFF	TGTGCCAGCAGCTCTAACAGGGACAATGAGCAGTTCTTC
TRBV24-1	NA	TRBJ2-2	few	CATSDPTTGFTGELFF	TGTGCCACCAGTGACCCGACGACAGGTTTCACCGGGGAGCTGTTTTTT
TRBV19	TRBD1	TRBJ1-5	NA	CASMGTGGQPQHF	TGTGCCAGTATGGGGACAGGGGGTCAGCCCCAGCATTTT
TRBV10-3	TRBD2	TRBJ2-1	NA	CAIRGSRTSGGINEQFF	TGTGCCATCAGGGGGTCCAGGACTAGCGGGGGAATCAATGAGCAGTTCTTC
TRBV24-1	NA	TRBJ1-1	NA	CATSDFTGRAFF	TGTGCCACCAGTGATTTTACAGGACGAGCTTTCTTT
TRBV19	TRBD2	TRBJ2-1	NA	CASSIPPSGGADEQFF	TGTGCCAGTAGTATTCCCCCTAGCGGGGGGGCCGATGAGCAGTTCTTC
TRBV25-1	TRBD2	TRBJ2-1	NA	CASSPSGGPYNEQFF	TGTGCCAGCAGTCCTAGCGGGGGCCCCTACAATGAGCAGTTCTTC
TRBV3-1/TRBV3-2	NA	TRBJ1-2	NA	CASSSTSGTYGYTF	TGTGCCAGCAGCTCAACTTCGGGTACCTATGGCTACACCTTC
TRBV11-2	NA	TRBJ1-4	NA	CASSLRSGREKLFF	TGTGCCAGCAGCTTGCGGTCAGGGAGAGAAAAACTGTTTTTT
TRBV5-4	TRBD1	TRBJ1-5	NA	CASSFFTGASNQPQHF	TGTGCCAGCAGCTTCTTCACAGGGGCTTCCAATCAGCCCCAGCATTTT
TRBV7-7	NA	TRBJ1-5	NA	CASSLGLAGPQHF	TGTGCTAGCAGCCTGGGGTTGGCAGGACCCCAGCATTTT
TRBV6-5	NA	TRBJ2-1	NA	CASRMGHYNEQFF	TGTGCCAGCAGGATGGGACACTACAATGAGCAGTTCTTC
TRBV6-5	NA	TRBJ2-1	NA	CASSYSTGGIEQFF	TGTGCCAGCAGTTACTCGACCGGCGGAATTGAGCAGTTCTTC
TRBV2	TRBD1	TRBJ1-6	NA	CASSVTETGGSPLHF	TGTGCCAGCAGTGTAACTGAGACAGGGGGTTCACCCCTCCACTTT